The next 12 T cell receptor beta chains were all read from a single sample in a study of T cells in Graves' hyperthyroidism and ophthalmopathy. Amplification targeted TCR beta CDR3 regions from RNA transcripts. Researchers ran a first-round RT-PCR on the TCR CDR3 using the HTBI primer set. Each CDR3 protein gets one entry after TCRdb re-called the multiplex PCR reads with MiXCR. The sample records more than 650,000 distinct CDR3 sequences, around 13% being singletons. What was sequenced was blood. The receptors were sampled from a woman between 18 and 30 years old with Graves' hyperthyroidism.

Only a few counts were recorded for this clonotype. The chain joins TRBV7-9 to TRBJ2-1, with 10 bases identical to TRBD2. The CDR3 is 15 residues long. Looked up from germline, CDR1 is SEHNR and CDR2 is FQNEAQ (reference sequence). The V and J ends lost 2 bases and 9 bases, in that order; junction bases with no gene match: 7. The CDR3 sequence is CASSLSRTSGGEQFF. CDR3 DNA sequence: TGTGCCAGCAGCTTATCCAGGACTAGCGGTGGTGAGCAGTTCTTC. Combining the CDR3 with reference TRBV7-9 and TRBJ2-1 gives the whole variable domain DTGVSQNPRHKITKRGQNVTFRCDPISEHNRLYWYRQTLGQGPEFLTYFQNEAQLEKSRLLSDRFSAERPKGSFSTLEIQRTEQGDSAMYLCASSLSRTSGGEQFFGPGTRLTVL.

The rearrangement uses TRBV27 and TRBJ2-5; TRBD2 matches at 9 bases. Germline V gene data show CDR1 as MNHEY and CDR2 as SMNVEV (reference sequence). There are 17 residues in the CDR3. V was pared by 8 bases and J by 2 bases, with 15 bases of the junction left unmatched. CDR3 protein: CASAVGREGFWQETQYF. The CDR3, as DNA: TGTGCCAGCGCCGTCGGGCGGGAGGGCTTCTGGCAAGAGACCCAGTACTTC.

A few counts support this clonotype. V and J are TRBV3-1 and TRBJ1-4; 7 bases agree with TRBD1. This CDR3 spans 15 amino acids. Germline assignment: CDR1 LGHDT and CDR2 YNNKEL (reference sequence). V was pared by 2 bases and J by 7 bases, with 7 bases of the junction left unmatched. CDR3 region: CASSQSSQGGEKLFF. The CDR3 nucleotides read TGTGCCAGCAGCCAATCCAGTCAGGGGGGTGAAAAACTGTTTTTT. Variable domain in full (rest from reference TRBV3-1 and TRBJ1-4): DTAVSQTPKYLVTQMGNDKSIKCEQNLGHDTMYWYKQDSKKFLKIMFSYNNKELIINETVPNRFSPKSPDKAHLNLHINSLELGDSAVYFCASSQSSQGGEKLFFGSGTQLSVL.

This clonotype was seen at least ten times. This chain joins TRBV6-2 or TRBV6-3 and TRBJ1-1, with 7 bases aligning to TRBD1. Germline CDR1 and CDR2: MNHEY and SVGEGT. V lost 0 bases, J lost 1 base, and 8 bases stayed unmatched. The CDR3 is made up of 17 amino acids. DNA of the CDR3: TGTGCCAGCAGTTACTCGCGCAGGGGGGATTGGAACACTGAAGCTTTCTTT. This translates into CASSYSRRGDWNTEAFF.

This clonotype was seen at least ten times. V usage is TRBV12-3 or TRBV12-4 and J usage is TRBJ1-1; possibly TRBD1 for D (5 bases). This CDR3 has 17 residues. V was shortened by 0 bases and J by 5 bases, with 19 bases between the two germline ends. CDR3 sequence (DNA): TGTGCCAGCAGTTTAGCGCCAGAGGGGCGCCTGGGGACTGAAGCTTTCTTT. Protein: CASSLAPEGRLGTEAFF.

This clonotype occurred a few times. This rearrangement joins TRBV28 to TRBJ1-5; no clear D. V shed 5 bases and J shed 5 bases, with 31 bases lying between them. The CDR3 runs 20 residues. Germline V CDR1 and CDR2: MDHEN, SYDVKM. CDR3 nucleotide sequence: TGTGCCAGCAGTCCCCAACAGACTTTTCACGGACGGGCAATCGATCAGCCCCAGCATTTT. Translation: CASSPQQTFHGRAIDQPQHF.

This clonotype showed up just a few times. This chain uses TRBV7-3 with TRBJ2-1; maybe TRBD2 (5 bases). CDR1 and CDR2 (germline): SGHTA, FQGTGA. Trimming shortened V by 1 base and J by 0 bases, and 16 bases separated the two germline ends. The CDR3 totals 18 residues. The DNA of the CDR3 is TGTGCCAGCAGCTTAAGTGGGTCGGCGGGTAGCTCCTACAATGAGCAGTTCTTC. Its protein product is CASSLSGSAGSSYNEQFF.

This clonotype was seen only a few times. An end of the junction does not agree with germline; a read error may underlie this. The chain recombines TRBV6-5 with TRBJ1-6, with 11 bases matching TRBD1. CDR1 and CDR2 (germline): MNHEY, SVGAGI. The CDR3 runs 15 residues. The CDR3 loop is CASSHSGTGGDPLHF. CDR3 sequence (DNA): TGTGCCAGCAGTCACTCCGGGACAGGGGGAGATCCCCTCCACTTT.

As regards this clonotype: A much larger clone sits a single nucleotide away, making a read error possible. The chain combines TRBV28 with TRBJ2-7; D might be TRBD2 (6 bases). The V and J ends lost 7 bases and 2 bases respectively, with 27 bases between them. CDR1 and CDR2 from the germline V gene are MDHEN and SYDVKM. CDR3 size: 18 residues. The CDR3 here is CASIFRFGLGRDPYEQYF. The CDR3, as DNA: TGTGCCAGCATTTTCCGATTCGGTCTTGGGCGGGATCCCTACGAGCAGTACTTC.

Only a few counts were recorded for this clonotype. The CDR3 nucleotides read TGTGCCAGCAGTGACTCTTTAGTCAATGAGCAGTTCTTC. Encoded protein: CASSDSLVNEQFF. The chain is built from TRBV6-4 and TRBJ2-1, with no clear D. V lost 0 bases and J lost 6, with 6 bases in between. Looked up from germline, CDR1 is MRHNA and CDR2 is SNTAGT. This CDR3 contains 13 residues.

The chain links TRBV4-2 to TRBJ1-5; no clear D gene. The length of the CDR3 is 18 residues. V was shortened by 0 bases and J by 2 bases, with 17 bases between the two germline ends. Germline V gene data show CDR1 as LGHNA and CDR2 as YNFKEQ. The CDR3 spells CASSQDAGPGLGNQPQHF. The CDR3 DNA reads TGTGCCAGCAGCCAAGACGCAGGCCCGGGGTTGGGCAATCAGCCCCAGCATTTT.

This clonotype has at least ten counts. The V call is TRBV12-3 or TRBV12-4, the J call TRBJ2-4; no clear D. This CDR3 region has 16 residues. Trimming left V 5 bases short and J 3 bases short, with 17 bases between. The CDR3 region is CASSPDLGKGKNIQYF. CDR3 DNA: TGTGCCAGCAGTCCCGACCTGGGGAAAGGCAAAAACATTCAGTACTTC.